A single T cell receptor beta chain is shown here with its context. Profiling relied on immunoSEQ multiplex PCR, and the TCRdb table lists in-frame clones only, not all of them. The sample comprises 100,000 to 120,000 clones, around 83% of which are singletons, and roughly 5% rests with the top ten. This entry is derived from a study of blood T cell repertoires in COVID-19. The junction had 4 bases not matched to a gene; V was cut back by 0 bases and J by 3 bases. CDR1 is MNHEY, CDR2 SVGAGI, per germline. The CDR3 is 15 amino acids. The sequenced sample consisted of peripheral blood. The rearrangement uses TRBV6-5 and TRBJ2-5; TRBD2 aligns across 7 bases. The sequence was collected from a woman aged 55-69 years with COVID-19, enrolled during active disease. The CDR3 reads CASSYSGGSEETQYF. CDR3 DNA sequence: TGTGCCAGCAGTTACTCGGGGGGGAGCGAAGAGACCCAGTACTTC.